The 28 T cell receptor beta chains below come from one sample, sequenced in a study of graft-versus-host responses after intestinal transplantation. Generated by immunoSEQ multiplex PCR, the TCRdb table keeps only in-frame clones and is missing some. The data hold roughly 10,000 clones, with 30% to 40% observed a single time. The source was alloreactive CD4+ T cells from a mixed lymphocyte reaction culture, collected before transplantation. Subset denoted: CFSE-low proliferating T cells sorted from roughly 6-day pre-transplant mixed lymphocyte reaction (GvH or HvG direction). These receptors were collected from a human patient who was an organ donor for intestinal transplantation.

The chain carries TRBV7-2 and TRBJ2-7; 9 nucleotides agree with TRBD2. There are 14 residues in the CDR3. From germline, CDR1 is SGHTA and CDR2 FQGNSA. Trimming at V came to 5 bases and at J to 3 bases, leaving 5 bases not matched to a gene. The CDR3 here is CASSRRTSDYEQYF. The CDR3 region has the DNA TGTGCCAGCAGCAGAAGGACTAGCGACTACGAGCAGTACTTC. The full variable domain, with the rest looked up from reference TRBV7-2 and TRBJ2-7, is GAGVSQSPSNKVTEKGKDVELRCDPISGHTALYWYRQSLGQGLEFLIYFQGNSAPDKSGLPSDRFSAERTGGSVSTLTIQRTQQEDSAVYLCASSRRTSDYEQYFGPGTRLTVT.

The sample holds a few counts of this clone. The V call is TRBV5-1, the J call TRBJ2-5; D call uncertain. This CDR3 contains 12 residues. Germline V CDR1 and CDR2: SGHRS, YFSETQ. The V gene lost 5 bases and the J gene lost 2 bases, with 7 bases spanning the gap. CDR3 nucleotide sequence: TGCGCCAGCAGAACAGCTCAAGAGACCCAGTACTTC. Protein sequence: CASRTAQETQYF.

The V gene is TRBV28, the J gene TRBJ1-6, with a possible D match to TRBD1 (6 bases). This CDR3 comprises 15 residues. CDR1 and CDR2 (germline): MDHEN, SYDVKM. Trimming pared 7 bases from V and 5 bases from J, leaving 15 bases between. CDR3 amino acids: CASNLFTGNNSPLHF. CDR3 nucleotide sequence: TGTGCCAGCAACCTTTTCACAGGGAATAATTCACCCCTCCACTTT.

The CDR3 reads CASSQAPAGSGQLRPEAFF. The CDR3 DNA reads as TGCGCCAGCAGCCAAGCCCCAGCAGGGTCGGGACAGCTACGACCTGAAGCTTTCTTT. The rearrangement links TRBV4-3 to TRBJ1-1, with TRBD1 matching 7 bases. The V and J ends lost 1 base and 6 bases, in that order; junction bases with no gene match: 20. Germline CDR1 reads LGHNA; CDR2 reads YSLEER. This CDR3 region has 19 residues.

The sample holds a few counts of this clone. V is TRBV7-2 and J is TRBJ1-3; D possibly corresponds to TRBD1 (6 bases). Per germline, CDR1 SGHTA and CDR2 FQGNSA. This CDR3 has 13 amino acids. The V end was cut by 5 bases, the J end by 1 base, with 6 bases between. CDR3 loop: CASSTGSGNTIYF. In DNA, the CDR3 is TGTGCCAGCAGCACAGGGTCTGGAAACACCATATATTTT.

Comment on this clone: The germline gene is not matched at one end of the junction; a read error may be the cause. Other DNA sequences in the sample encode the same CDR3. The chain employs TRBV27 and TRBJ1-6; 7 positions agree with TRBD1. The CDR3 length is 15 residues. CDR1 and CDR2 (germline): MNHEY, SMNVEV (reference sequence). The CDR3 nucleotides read TGTGCCAGCAGTTTATGGGGGACAGATAATTCCCCCCTCCACTTT. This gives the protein CASSLWGTDNSPLHF.

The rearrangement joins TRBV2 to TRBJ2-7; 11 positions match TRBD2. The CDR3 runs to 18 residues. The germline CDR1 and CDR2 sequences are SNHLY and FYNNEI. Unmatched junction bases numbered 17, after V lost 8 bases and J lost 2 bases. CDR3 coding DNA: TGTGCCAGCGGTCGACACCCCGGGGGACTAGCGGCCACCTACGAGCAGTACTTC. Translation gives CASGRHPGGLAATYEQYF.

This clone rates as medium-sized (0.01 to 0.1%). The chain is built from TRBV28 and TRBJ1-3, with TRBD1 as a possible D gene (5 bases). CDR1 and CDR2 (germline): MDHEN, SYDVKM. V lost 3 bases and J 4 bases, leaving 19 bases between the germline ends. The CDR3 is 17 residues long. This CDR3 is CASSFLDRGPAGNTIYF. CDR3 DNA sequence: TGTGCCAGCAGTTTCCTAGACAGAGGCCCCGCGGGAAACACCATATATTTT. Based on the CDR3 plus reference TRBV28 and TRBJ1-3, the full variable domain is DVKVTQSSRYLVKRTGEKVFLECVQDMDHENMFWYRQDPGLGLRLIYFSYDVKMKEKGDIPEGYSVSREKKERFSLILESASTNQTSMYLCASSFLDRGPAGNTIYFGEGSWLTVV.

The CDR3 region is CASSLKGWAGGELFF. CDR3 nucleotides: TGTGCCAGCAGCTTAAAAGGATGGGCAGGGGGGGAGCTGTTTTTT. The chain couples TRBV7-3 to TRBJ2-2, with D perhaps TRBD1 (5 bases). This CDR3 region has 15 residues. Germline CDR1 SGHTA, CDR2 FQGTGA. The V gene lost 1 base and the J gene lost 8 bases, with 14 bases spanning the gap.

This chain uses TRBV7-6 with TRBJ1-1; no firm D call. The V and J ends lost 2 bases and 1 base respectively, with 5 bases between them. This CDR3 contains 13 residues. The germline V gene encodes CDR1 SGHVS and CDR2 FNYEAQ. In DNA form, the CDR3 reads TGTGCCAGCAGCTTATGGCAGAACACTGAAGCTTTCTTT. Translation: CASSLWQNTEAFF.

The CDR3 region is CASSLIRTTNQPQHF. The CDR3 DNA sequence: TGTGCCAGCAGTTTAATCAGGACAACTAATCAGCCCCAGCATTTT. The rearrangement links TRBV28 to TRBJ1-5; tentatively, D is TRBD1 (5 bases). The germline gives CDR1 MDHEN, CDR2 SYDVKM. V was trimmed by 2 bases and J by 4 bases, leaving 12 bases between them. CDR3 length: 15 amino acids.

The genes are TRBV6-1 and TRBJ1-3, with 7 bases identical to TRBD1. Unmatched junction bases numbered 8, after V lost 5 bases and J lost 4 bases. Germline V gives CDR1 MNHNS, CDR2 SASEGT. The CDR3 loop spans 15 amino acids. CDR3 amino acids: CASSPGQMSGNTIYF. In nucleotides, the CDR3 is TGTGCCAGCAGTCCGGGACAGATGAGCGGAAACACCATATATTTT.

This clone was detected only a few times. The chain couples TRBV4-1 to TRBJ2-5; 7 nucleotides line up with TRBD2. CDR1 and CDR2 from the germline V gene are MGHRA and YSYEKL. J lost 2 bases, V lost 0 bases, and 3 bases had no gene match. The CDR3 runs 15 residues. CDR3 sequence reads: CASSQEGSGQETQYF. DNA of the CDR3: TGCGCCAGCAGCCAAGAGGGTAGCGGGCAAGAGACCCAGTACTTC.

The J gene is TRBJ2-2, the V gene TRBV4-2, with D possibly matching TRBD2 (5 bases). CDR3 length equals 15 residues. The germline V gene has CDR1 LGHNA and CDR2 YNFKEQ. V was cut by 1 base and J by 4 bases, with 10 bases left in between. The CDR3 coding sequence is TGTGCCAGCAGCCAAGTACGGACTCTCACCGGGGAGCTGTTTTTT. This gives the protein CASSQVRTLTGELFF.

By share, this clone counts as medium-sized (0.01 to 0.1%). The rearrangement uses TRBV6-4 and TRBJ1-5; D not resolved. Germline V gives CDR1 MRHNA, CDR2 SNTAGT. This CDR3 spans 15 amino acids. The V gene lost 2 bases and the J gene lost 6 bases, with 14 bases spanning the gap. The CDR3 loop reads CASSDPKVRGQPQHF. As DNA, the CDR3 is TGTGCCAGCAGTGACCCTAAGGTGCGGGGTCAGCCCCAGCATTTT.

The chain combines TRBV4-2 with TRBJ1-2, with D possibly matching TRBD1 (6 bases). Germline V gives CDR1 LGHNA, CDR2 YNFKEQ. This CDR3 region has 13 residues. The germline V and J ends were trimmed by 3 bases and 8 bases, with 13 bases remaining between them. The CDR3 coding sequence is TGTGCCAGCAGCCACGGTAACAGGGTCGGCTACACCTTC. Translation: CASSHGNRVGYTF.

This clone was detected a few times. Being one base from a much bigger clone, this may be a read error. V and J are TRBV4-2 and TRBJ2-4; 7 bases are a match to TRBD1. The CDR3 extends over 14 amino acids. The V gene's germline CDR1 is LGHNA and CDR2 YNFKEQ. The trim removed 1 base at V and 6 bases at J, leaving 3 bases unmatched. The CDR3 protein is CASSQVRDRNIQYF. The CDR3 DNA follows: TGTGCCAGCAGCCAAGTACGGGACAGAAACATTCAGTACTTC.

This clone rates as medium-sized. This chain's CDR3 is CASSLGLPRGELFF. The CDR3 DNA sequence: TGTGCCAGCAGCCTGGGACTTCCTCGGGGGGAGCTGTTTTTT. The chain links TRBV5-6 to TRBJ2-2, with D tentatively TRBD2 (6 bases). Germline V gene data show CDR1 as SGHDT and CDR2 as YYEEEE. This CDR3 contains 14 residues. V shed 4 bases and J shed 8 bases, with 15 bases lying between them.

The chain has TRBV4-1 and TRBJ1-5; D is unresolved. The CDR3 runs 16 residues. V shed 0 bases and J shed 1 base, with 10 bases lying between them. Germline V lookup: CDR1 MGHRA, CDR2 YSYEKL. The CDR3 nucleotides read TGCGCCAGCAGCCAAGATCGTGGGAGCAGCAATCAGCCCCAGCATTTT. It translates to CASSQDRGSSNQPQHF.

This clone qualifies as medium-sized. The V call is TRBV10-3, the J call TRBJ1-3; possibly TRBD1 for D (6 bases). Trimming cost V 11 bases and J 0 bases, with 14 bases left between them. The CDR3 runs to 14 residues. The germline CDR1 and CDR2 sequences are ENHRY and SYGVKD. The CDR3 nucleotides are TGTGCCTCGCGGACAGCTTCCTCTGGAAACACCATATATTTT. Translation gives CASRTASSGNTIYF.

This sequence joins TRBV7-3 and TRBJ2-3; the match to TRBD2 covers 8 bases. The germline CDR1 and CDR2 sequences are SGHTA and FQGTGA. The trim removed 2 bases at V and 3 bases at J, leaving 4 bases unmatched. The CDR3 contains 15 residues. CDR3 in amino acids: CASSLGRGGTDTQYF. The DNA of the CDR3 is TGTGCCAGCAGCTTAGGACGGGGGGGTACAGATACGCAGTATTTT.

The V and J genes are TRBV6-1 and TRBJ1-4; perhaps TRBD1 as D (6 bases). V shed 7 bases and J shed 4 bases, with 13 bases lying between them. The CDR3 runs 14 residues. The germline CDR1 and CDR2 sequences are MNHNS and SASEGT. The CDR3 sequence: CASTRTASNEKLFF. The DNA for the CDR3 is TGTGCCAGCACCAGGACAGCTAGTAATGAAAAACTGTTTTTT.

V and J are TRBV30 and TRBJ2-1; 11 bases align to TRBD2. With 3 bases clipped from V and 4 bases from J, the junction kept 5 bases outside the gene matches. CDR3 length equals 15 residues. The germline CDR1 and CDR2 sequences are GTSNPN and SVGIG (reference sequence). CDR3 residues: CAWSNLAGGYNEQFF. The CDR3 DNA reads TGTGCCTGGAGCAACTTAGCGGGGGGGTACAATGAGCAGTTCTTC.

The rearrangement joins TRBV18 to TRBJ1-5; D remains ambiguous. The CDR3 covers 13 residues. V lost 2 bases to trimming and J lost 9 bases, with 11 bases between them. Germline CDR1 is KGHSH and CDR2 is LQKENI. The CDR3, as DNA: TGTGCCAGCTCACCAGCAGGTGATGGGCCCCAGCATTTT. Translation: CASSPAGDGPQHF. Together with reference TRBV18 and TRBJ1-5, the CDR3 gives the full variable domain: NAGVMQNPRHLVRRRGQEARLRCSPMKGHSHVYWYRQLPEEGLKFMVYLQKENIIDESGMPKERFSAEFPKEGPSILRIQQVVRGDSAAYFCASSPAGDGPQHFGDGTRLSIL.

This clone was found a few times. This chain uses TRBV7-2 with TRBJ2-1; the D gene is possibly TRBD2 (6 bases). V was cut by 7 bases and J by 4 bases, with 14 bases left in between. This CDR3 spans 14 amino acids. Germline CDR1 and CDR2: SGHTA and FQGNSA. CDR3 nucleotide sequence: TGTGCCAGCACCCGGGACGCGGGGTACAATGAGCAGTTCTTC. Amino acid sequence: CASTRDAGYNEQFF.

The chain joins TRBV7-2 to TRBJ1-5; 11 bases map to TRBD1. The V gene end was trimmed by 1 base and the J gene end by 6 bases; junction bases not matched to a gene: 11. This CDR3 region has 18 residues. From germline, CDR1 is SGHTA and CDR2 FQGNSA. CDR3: CASSLVGDRGVKSQPQHF. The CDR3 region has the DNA TGTGCCAGCAGCTTAGTGGGGGACAGGGGGGTGAAGAGTCAGCCCCAGCATTTT.

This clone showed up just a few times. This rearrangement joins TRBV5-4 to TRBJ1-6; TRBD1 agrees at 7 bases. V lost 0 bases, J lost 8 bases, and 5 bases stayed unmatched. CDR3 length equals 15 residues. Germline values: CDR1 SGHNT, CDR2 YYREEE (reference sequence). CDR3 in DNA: TGTGCCAGCAGCTTGGAGCAGGGGGGTTATTCACCCCTCCACTTT. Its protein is CASSLEQGGYSPLHF.

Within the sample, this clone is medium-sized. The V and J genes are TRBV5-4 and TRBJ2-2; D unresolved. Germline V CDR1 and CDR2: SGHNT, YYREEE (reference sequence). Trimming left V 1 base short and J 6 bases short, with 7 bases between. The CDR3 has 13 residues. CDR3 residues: CASSLLAPGELFF. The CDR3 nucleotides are TGTGCCAGCAGCTTGCTGGCCCCCGGGGAGCTGTTTTTT.